This T cell receptor (beta chain) was captured by sequencing in a study of control samples from healthy donors and cancer patients. The data were produced by immunoSEQ multiplex PCR, yet TCRdb's version contains in-frame clones alone and is incomplete. The profile shows about 55,000 clones, approximately 94% of them singletons. Per the germline V gene, CDR1 is SNHLY and CDR2 is FYNNEI. Trimming removed 3 bases from V and 2 bases from J; junction bases left unmatched: 3. The CDR3 consists of 14 residues. The J gene is TRBJ1-1, the V gene TRBV2, with 7 positions matching TRBD1. Input material: blood. This clonotype was obtained from a woman between 18 and 29 years old in good health. CDR3 amino acids: CASSEDRLNTEAFF. DNA of the CDR3: TGTGCCAGCAGTGAGGACAGGCTTAACACTGAAGCTTTCTTT.